These 15 T cell receptor beta chains share one sample of origin, sequenced in a study of neurological immune-mediated disorders. From the 5' RACE reads, TCRdb called clonotypes with MiXCR, one entry per CDR3 protein. The table has 25,000 to 40,000 distinct CDR3 sequences, approximately 1.6% seen once; the top ten hold approximately 9.2%. The specimen sequenced was PBMCs. The receptors shown here come from a woman aged 25 to 39 with multiple sclerosis.

Many counts were recorded for this clonotype. This chain connects TRBV9 to TRBJ2-6; D is undetermined. Per germline, CDR1 SGDLS and CDR2 YYNGEE. The CDR3 length is 15 residues. V lost 8 bases and J lost 1, with 13 bases in between. CDR3 in amino acids: CARPGLSSGANVLTF. CDR3 DNA sequence: TGTGCCAGACCCGGGCTGTCGTCTGGGGCCAACGTCCTGACTTTC.

This clonotype was recorded at least ten times. The chain employs TRBV7-2 and TRBJ1-2, with D possibly matching TRBD1 (6 bases). V lost 5 bases, J lost 0 bases, and 7 bases lay in between. Per germline, CDR1 SGHTA and CDR2 FQGNSA. The CDR3 sequence is 13 residues long. This CDR3 is CASSRTANYGYTF. The CDR3 nucleotides are TGTGCCAGCAGCAGGACAGCTAACTATGGCTACACCTTC.

At least ten counts were recorded for this clonotype. The chain's CDR3 is CSARSPNTEAFF. The CDR3 DNA follows: TGCAGTGCTAGAAGCCCCAACACTGAAGCTTTCTTT. This chain links TRBV20-1 with TRBJ1-1; no definite D call. Germline lookup yields CDR1 DFQATT and CDR2 SNEGSKA (reference sequence). This CDR3 comprises 12 residues. Deletions cut 2 bases from V and 2 bases from J, with 6 bases between.

The sample holds a few counts of this clonotype. This CDR3 is missing its conserved last phenylalanine or tryptophan, likely due to a read error. The chain recombines TRBV14 with TRBJ2-4, with 7 bases matching TRBD2. Germline assignment: CDR1 SGHDN and CDR2 FVKESK. V was clipped by 4 bases and J by 9 bases; unmatched bases: 0. CDR3 length: 11 amino acids. The CDR3 here is CASSRGGIQYN. The CDR3 DNA reads TGTGCCAGCAGCCGCGGGGGCATTCAGTACAAC.

This clonotype has ten or more counts. The V call is TRBV20-1, the J call TRBJ1-6, with 8 bases aligning to TRBD1. Germline trimming cut 6 bases from V and 3 bases from J; bases unmatched to any gene: 13. This CDR3 comprises 17 residues. Germline CDR1 is DFQATT and CDR2 is SNEGSKA (reference sequence). The CDR3 DNA is TGCAGTGCGAGACAGGGGATCGCCGCCGGCTATAATTCACCCCTCCACTTT. It codes for CSARQGIAAGYNSPLHF.

This clonotype was recorded at least ten times. This chain connects TRBV7-2 to TRBJ2-2, with TRBD1 identical over 7 bases. CDR1 SGHTA and CDR2 FQGNSA come from the germline V gene. The CDR3 is 14 residues long. V gave up 6 bases and J gave up 8 bases; unmatched junction bases: 9. The CDR3 DNA reads TGTGCCAGCAGTTCTCATTCAGGGGGTGGGGAGCTGTTTTTT. This encodes CASSSHSGGGELFF.

This clonotype was seen repeatedly, ten times or more. The chain joins TRBV20-1 to TRBJ2-7; D gene uncertain. The CDR3 runs 13 residues. V gave up 3 bases and J gave up 0 bases, with 9 bases separating them. Germline CDR1 DFQATT, CDR2 SNEGSKA (reference sequence). CDR3 protein: CSARTPSSYEQYF. CDR3 sequence (DNA): TGCAGTGCTAGGACTCCCAGCTCCTACGAGCAGTACTTC.

This clonotype showed up many times. The V and J genes are TRBV20-1 and TRBJ2-5, with D maybe TRBD2 (5 bases). From germline, CDR1 is DFQATT and CDR2 SNEGSKA (reference sequence). V lost 0 bases and J lost 5, with 10 bases in between. The CDR3 is 13 amino acids. The chain's CDR3 is CSARDWRRETQYF. CDR3 nucleotides: TGCAGTGCTAGAGATTGGAGGCGGGAGACCCAGTACTTC.

This clonotype was recorded at least ten times. This rearrangement joins TRBV7-2 to TRBJ2-7; 8 positions match TRBD1. CDR1 and CDR2 (germline): SGHTA, FQGNSA. CDR3 length: 12 amino acids. V trimming: 5 bases; J trimming: 7 bases; junction bases outside the gene matches: 4. The CDR3 DNA reads as TGTGCCAGCAGCCGGACAGGGATGGAGCAGTACTTC. This sequence encodes CASSRTGMEQYF.

The chain couples TRBV7-7 to TRBJ2-2; possibly TRBD2 for D (5 bases). Between the trimmed V and J ends, which lost 1 base and 4 bases, there was a span of 10 bases. CDR1 SSHAT and CDR2 FNYEAQ come from the germline V gene (reference sequence). This CDR3 is built from 15 residues. CDR3 coding DNA: TGTGCCAGCAGCTTAGTGGGGAGTGGCACCGGGGAGCTGTTTTTT. The encoded protein is CASSLVGSGTGELFF.

This clonotype was detected ten times or more. The chain has TRBV12-3 or TRBV12-4 and TRBJ1-1, with TRBD1 identical over 7 bases. The CDR3 extends over 14 amino acids. Germline trimming cut 7 bases from V and 5 bases from J; bases unmatched to any gene: 10. The CDR3 region has the DNA TGTGCCAGCACGGGGACAGCCACCCGGACTGAAGCTTTCTTT. Its translation is CASTGTATRTEAFF.

At least ten counts were recorded for this clonotype. The chain couples TRBV5-1 to TRBJ2-1, with 9 nucleotides matching TRBD1. In germline, CDR1 is SGHRS, CDR2 YFSETQ. The CDR3 length is 15 residues. J was trimmed by 8 bases and V by 2 bases; bases with no gene match: 8. CDR3 residues: CASSLDGTGLDEQFF. As DNA, the CDR3 is TGCGCCAGCAGCTTAGATGGGACAGGGTTGGATGAGCAGTTCTTC. The full variable domain, in which reference TRBV5-1 and TRBJ2-1 provide the parts outside the CDR3, is KAGVTQTPRYLIKTRGQQVTLSCSPISGHRSVSWYQQTPGQGLQFLFEYFSETQRNKGNFPGRFSGRQFSNSRSEMNVSTLELGDSALYLCASSLDGTGLDEQFFGPGTRLTVL.

This clonotype has ten or more counts. The V gene is TRBV9, the J gene TRBJ2-2; 12 bases align to TRBD2. The CDR3 totals 16 residues. Trimming took 4 bases from V and 1 from J; bases not matched to a gene: 2. The germline gives CDR1 SGDLS, CDR2 YYNGEE. Here the CDR3 DNA reads TGTGCCAGCAGCCTGGGACTAGCGGGGAACACCGGGGAGCTGTTTTTT. This gives the protein CASSLGLAGNTGELFF.

This clonotype showed up many times. The chain couples TRBV9 to TRBJ2-7, with D perhaps matching TRBD1 or TRBD2 (7 bases each). The CDR3 sequence is 15 residues long. The V gene's germline CDR1 is SGDLS and CDR2 YYNGEE. Trimming pared 6 bases from V and 3 bases from J, leaving 19 bases between. CDR3 nucleotide sequence: TGTGCCAGCAACCCCCAGGGGGGGGGAAACTACGAGCAGTACTTC. Residues: CASNPQGGGNYEQYF.

This clonotype was detected ten times or more. This chain uses TRBV5-5 with TRBJ1-1; possibly TRBD1 for D (5 bases). The V and J ends lost 7 bases and 0 bases respectively, with 16 bases between them. CDR3 length equals 15 residues. Germline-derived CDR1 and CDR2 are SGHKS and YYEKEE (reference sequence). The chain's CDR3 is CASFGAGNLNTEAFF. DNA of the CDR3: TGTGCCAGCTTTGGGGCAGGGAACTTGAACACTGAAGCTTTCTTT.